This T cell receptor (beta chain) comes out of a study of blood T cells in healthy people across ages (dated by TCRdb to the mid-2010s). Study-level background: In model experiments, template switching captured roughly one uniquely barcoded TCR beta cDNA molecule for every two T cells. Age-related changes in TCR beta repertoire diversity were measured in the study by deep sequencing normalized with unique cDNA molecular identifiers. The study analyzed two additional independent replicas of 1 million unique cDNA reads from the same blood draw for two donors, one aged 18 to 30 and one aged 80 or older. The donors were divided into four age groups: young (average approximately 15 years), middle-aged (about 39), aged (roughly 66) and long-lived (82). To avoid experimental bias, donors of different ages were spread randomly across the sequencing lanes.

Spanning cysteine to phenylalanine, the CDR3 consists of 14 amino acids. The DNA shown is the 42-base CDR3, in frame from base 1. CDR1 SQVTM and CDR2 ANQGSEA are derived from the germline V gene. The germline V and J ends show losses of 1 base and 4 bases respectively, and no gene match explains 2 bases of the junction. About this clonotype itself: Its cognate antigen has yet to be identified. No per-base quality is available; no much larger clone lies one base away.

The roughly 37 donors, aged 6 to 90 years, were systemically healthy Caucasian individuals from Russia. Approximately 10 milliliters of peripheral blood were collected from each donor into EDTA-treated Vacutainer tubes. Ficoll-Paque density-gradient centrifugation was used to isolate PBMCs, with at least 6.5 million per sample. Total RNA was extracted from PBMCs with Trizol reagent, with at least 5.5 micrograms obtained per sample. For every donor, an aliquot of PBMCs went through flow cytometry to measure the percentages of naive CD45RAhigh/CD27high T cells. Receptors were amplified or captured by 5' RACE. Data came from an Illumina HiSeq 2500. A second PCR of about 7 to 12 cycles was run with a J-beta primer mix and a sample-barcoded 5' primer. A unique molecular identifier was introduced onto each TCR beta cDNA molecule by a template-switch 5' adaptor carrying 12 random nucleotides. Each sample yielded at least 2.5 million CDR3-containing paired-end reads. The Mint cDNA synthesis kit, primed by a TRBC-specific oligonucleotide, was used to synthesize first-strand cDNA from all RNA. Following uracil-DNA glycosylase treatment, a first 18-cycle PCR with universal primers M1SS and BC2_uni_R was performed on all cDNA. The authors' pipeline ran thus. Each sample was normalized by randomly selecting 1 million high-quality reads, each carrying a distinct molecular identifier. Reads with shared molecular identifiers were discarded instead of being binned into consensus sequences. MiTCR, set to a Q25 quality threshold and the strictest error-elimination algorithm, was used for CDR3 identification, clonotype clustering and error correction. A nonparametric unseen species model with Euler transformation was used to estimate lower-bound total TCR beta diversity. Through fastp at Q25 and MiXCR, TCRdb rebuilt clones from the public reads, retaining in-frame beta chains. Each entry merges the rows of one CDR3 protein and shows their most common DNA and genes. The V and J calls shown here were made by TCRdb, not taken from the authors' results. This sample lists 800,000 to 900,000 distinct CDR3 sequences; 62% were detected once. About 27% of the sample belongs to the ten largest clones.

Paper-wide results and their limitations: Bulk unsorted PBMC profiling prevented conclusive comparison of naive and antigen-experienced compartments. Observed TCR beta diversity per million T cells fell roughly linearly with age, and a significant reduction was already apparent by age around 36. The long-lived group showed more naive CD4+ T cells, fewer expanded clones and increased TCR diversity than the aged group, suggesting age selection. Total diversity estimates from one million sequenced T cells were considered lower bounds and underestimates. There was a strong correlation between observed TCR beta diversity and the percentage of naive T cells measured by flow cytometry. Donor CMV infection status was unknown, potentially confounding age-related changes in expanded clonotypes.

Rearrangement joined TRBV29-1 to TRBJ2-1; a stretch of 9 junction bases matches TRBD1. The TCR was taken from a man aged 30 to 45 in good health. Input material: blood. CDR3 region: CSVEGDRGYNEQFF. The DNA sequence reads TGCAGCGTTGAAGGAGACAGGGGGTACAATGAGCAGTTCTTC.